A selection of T cell receptor beta chains follows, all from one sample in a study of OX40 agonist ivuxolimab in advanced cancers. The method was immunoSEQ multiplex PCR; TCRdb's version includes in-frame clones alone and lacks a portion of them. The sample has roughly 60,000 clones; about 85% are singletons. The material sequenced was CD4+ or CD8+ T cells sorted from blood, taken in a trial of the OX40 agonist ivuxolimab. These receptors were collected from an adult with an advanced solid tumor such as melanoma, head and neck, liver or kidney cancer. CDR3s include the opening cysteine and the closing phenylalanine or tryptophan. D genes are given only for firm matches.

V: TRBV5-1; J: .; D: .; CDR3: CASSWASLRRGYEQYF
V: TRBV28; J: TRBJ2-7; D: TRBD2; CDR3: CAIRSGLDRIEQYF
V: TRBV5-8; J: TRBJ2-3; D: TRBD2; CDR3: CASNPNGLAVTDTQYF
V: TRBV10-3; J: TRBJ2-2; D: TRBD2; CDR3: CAIGPSGGPGELFF
V: TRBV27; J: TRBJ1-2; D: .; CDR3: CASSSGRGYGYTF
V: TRBV29-1; J: TRBJ1-2; D: TRBD1; CDR3: CSAQGYGYTF
V: TRBV18; J: TRBJ2-3; D: TRBD1; CDR3: CASSPDRANTDTQYF
V: TRBV5-1; J: TRBJ1-2; D: TRBD1; CDR3: CASSGDRGVFGYTF
V: TRBV7-2; J: TRBJ2-1; D: TRBD1; CDR3: CASSRDRGSYNEQFF
V: TRBV18; J: TRBJ2-7; D: TRBD1; CDR3: CASSTDRSSYEQYF
V: TRBV15; J: TRBJ1-1; D: .; CDR3: CATSGNMNTEAFF
V: TRBV4-1; J: TRBJ2-6; D: .; CDR3: CASSQGQVFSGANVLTF
V: TRBV28; J: TRBJ1-1; D: .; CDR3: CASSSNHGGNTEAFF
V: TRBV30; J: TRBJ2-5; D: .; CDR3: CAWNRVGETQYF
V: TRBV5-4; J: TRBJ1-2; D: .; CDR3: CASSQDTDNYGYTF
V: TRBV6-1; J: TRBJ1-2; D: .; CDR3: CASSGGGEWYGYTF
V: TRBV10-3; J: TRBJ2-3; D: TRBD1; CDR3: CAIKPGQITDTQYF
V: TRBV19; J: TRBJ2-3; D: .; CDR3: CASNAGTDTQYF
V: TRBV12-5; J: TRBJ2-3; D: .; CDR3: CASGLDSDTQYF
V: TRBV4-1; J: TRBJ2-3; D: TRBD2; CDR3: CASSHSSGGPQDTQYF
V: TRBV27; J: TRBJ2-7; D: TRBD1; CDR3: CASSSLGQLYEQYF
V: TRBV5-6; J: TRBJ1-3; D: .; CDR3: CASSLYTISGNTIYF
V: TRBV7-2; J: TRBJ1-1; D: .; CDR3: CASKQGNTEAFF
V: TRBV30; J: TRBJ2-4; D: TRBD1; CDR3: CAWSGTGLNIQYF
V: TRBV19; J: TRBJ2-3; D: .; CDR3: CASSIKDRSTDTQYF
V: TRBV6-4; J: TRBJ2-3; D: .; CDR3: CASSDSVTDTQYF
V: TRBV27; J: TRBJ1-1; D: .; CDR3: CASSSLGYEVNTEAFF
V: TRBV18; J: TRBJ2-7; D: TRBD1; CDR3: CASSLGTGPYEQYF
V: TRBV27; J: TRBJ1-1; D: .; CDR3: CASSYQGNTEAFF
V: TRBV18; J: TRBJ2-2; D: TRBD1; CDR3: CASSPGQGSTGELFF
V: TRBV5-1; J: TRBJ1-2; D: TRBD1; CDR3: CASSELTGGGGYTF
V: TRBV7-2; J: TRBJ1-1; D: .; CDR3: CASTQGAGNTEAFF
V: TRBV29-1; J: TRBJ1-1; D: .; CDR3: CSGSGERTEAFF
V: TRBV5-1; J: TRBJ2-1; D: .; CDR3: CASSLLRASYNEQFF
V: TRBV18; J: TRBJ1-1; D: .; CDR3: CASSGVRGTEAFF
V: TRBV7-6; J: TRBJ2-2; D: .; CDR3: CASSARAFGELFF
V: TRBV11-3; J: TRBJ2-5; D: TRBD1; CDR3: CASSLSWGQGDLDETQYF
V: TRBV28; J: TRBJ2-3; D: .; CDR3: CASSPQDYLPDTQYF
V: TRBV2; J: TRBJ2-3; D: .; CDR3: CASIVEVGTDTQYF
V: TRBV18; J: TRBJ2-7; D: TRBD1; CDR3: CASSPPTGSTYEQYF
V: TRBV7-3; J: TRBJ1-2; D: .; CDR3: CASSLANRGGYTF
V: TRBV5-4; J: TRBJ2-6; D: .; CDR3: CASSLRRSGANVLTF
V: TRBV9; J: TRBJ2-5; D: .; CDR3: CASSWGEGAGETQYF
V: TRBV5-1; J: TRBJ2-7; D: .; CDR3: CASSGRGKQYF
V: TRBV5-5; J: TRBJ1-5; D: TRBD1; CDR3: CASSLGQGGQPQHF
V: TRBV19; J: TRBJ2-1; D: .; CDR3: CASSNRMDEQFF
V: TRBV6-6; J: TRBJ2-1; D: TRBD2; CDR3: CASMKVSGYSYNEQFF
V: TRBV11-2; J: TRBJ2-3; D: TRBD2; CDR3: CASSLDREGTQYF
V: TRBV11-1; J: TRBJ1-3; D: .; CDR3: CASSRDSGNTIYF
V: TRBV7-9; J: TRBJ2-3; D: TRBD2; CDR3: CASTPAGLDTQYF
V: TRBV6-7; J: TRBJ1-5; D: .; CDR3: CASSWGSHPQHF
V: TRBV7-9; J: TRBJ2-3; D: .; CDR3: CASSRGGAWRTQYF
V: TRBV15; J: TRBJ1-3; D: .; CDR3: CATSPRHGPGNTIYF
V: TRBV14; J: TRBJ1-1; D: .; CDR3: CASSQFHTNTEAFF
V: TRBV28; J: .; D: .; CDR3: CASSLALLGYEQYF
V: TRBV29-1; J: TRBJ2-2; D: .; CDR3: CSAQWFGELFF
V: TRBV4-2; J: TRBJ1-2; D: TRBD1; CDR3: CASSQGQGTNYGYTF
V: TRBV7-3; J: TRBJ1-3; D: TRBD1; CDR3: CASSSDRALRNTIYF
V: TRBV7-9; J: TRBJ1-5; D: .; CDR3: CASSQDGDTNQPQHF
V: TRBV27; J: TRBJ2-7; D: .; CDR3: CASTPGQGSYEQYF